The present T cell receptor beta chain was sequenced within a study of vaccination and CD4 T cells after COVID-19. Study-level information: The convalescents were made up of six males and four females, two of whom were Hispanic.

General observations from the study: Median SARS-CoV-2-reactive clonotype numbers went from approximately 21 to 40; this increase was not significant.

The treatment: roughly 11-day PBMC culture with coronavirus spike peptide pools or control peptides (ViraFEST assay). A few million PBMCs per well were cultured with around 10 IU/ml IL-2 and 7.5 to 10 ug/ml peptide pools. Germline loops: CDR1 MDHEN, CDR2 SYDVKM. The J segment lost 2 bases and the V segment lost 7 bases, leaving 11 bases of the junction unmatched. This CDR3 comprises 16 residues. An Oncomine TCR Beta short-read assay was used to sequence the DNA from cultured CD4+ T cells. TCRdb called the PCR reads again in MiXCR, with one record for every CDR3 protein. The table shows 13,000 to 15,000 distinct CDR3 sequences, with 25% to 35% occurring only once. In the case of this clonotype: As yet, its antigen is unknown.

The chain recombines TRBV28 with TRBJ2-3; TRBD1 matches at 8 bases. The receptor comes from a human donor with COVID-19. The sample was cultured CD4+ T cells from blood. The CDR3 bases are TGTGCCAGCACCCTCCTCAGGGGGCGGAACACAGATACGCAGTATTTT. Residues: CASTLLRGRNTDTQYF.